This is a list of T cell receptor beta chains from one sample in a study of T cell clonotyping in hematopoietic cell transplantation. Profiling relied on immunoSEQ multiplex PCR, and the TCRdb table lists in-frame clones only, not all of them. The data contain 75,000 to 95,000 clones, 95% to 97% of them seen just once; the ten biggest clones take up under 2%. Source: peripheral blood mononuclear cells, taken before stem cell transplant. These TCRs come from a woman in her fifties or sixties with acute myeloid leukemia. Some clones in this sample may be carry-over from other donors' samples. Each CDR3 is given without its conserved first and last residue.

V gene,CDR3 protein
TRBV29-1,SVTGGAGTEAF
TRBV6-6,ASSLDPGPANEKLF
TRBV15,ATSETGGYGYT
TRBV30,AWTGGSGRNEQF
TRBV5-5,ASSWGQGAYSPLH
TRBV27,ASSPRGQGSYGYT
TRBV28,ASRRQGAEQY
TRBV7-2,ASSLEGVHGYT
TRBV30,AWSVPGQAESQH
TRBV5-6,ASSFPLGPGSFGETQY
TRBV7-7,ASSRELGYQETQY
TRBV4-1,ASAQWGGDETQY
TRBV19,ASSIAVTNTEAF
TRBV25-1,ASSRGETQY
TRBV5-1,ASSLVAGQRTEAF
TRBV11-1,ASTQGGSGLDTQY
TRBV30,AWSGDNYSNQPQH
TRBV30,AWSGTLSSYEQY
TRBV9,ASSVVGDGRNTGELF
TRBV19,ASSLDLTGWNYGYT
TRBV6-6,ASSYSNGGYT
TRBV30,AWSGVNRGNYGYT
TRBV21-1,ASSRLTGHINQPQH
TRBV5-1,ASSLVGQGYEQY
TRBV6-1,ASRASGRDTQY
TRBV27,ASSLGGRPWDTEAF
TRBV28,ASWALYSNQPQH
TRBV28,ASSSTGQPQH
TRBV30,AWGTSGYNEQF
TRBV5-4,ASSPPGGWRQETQY
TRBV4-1,ASSQVGWQDNEKLF
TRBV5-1,ASSRGQGAAVNTEAF
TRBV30,ARSGETNYGYT
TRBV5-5,ASSLDAGGSYEQY
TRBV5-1,ASSFGTQTYEQY
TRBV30,AWSKIRRTGELF
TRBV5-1,ASSLAQGAGIQY
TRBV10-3,AISAGTVSYEQY
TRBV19,ASSHRTVGLNTEAF
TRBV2,ASKIDTEAF
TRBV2,ASSEEPSGELF
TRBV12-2,ASRTKTYGYT
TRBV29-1,SLSPSGAKETQY
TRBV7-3,ASSLGQARGYT
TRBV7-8,ASSLVRVGANVLT
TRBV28,ASIAGGGGHEKLF
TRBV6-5,ASSRPGADTQY
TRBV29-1,SVEDIATTFSYNEQF
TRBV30,AWGSASSYEQY
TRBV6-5,ASSRRQSNQPQH
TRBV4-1,ASSSTDSNQPQH
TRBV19,ASSPGTSGRKTQY
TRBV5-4,ASSRGRGADSPLH
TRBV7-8,ASQVRGAVVTDTQY
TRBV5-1,ASSGGGVNTEAF
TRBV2,ASSASGIANTGELF
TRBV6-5,ASSRPGRSDYEQY
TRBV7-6,ASSSNLAGTGELF
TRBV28,ASSLWPDKAF
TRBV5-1,ASSLGDRHEAF